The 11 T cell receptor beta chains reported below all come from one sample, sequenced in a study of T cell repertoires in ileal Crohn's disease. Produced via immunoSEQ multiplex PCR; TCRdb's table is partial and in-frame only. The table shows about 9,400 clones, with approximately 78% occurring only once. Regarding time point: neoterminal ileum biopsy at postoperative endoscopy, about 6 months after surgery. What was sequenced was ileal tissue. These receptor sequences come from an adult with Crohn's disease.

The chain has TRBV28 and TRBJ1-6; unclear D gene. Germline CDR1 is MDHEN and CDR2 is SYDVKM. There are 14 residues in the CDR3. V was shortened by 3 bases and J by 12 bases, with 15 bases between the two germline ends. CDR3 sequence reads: CASSFRVGVQPLHF. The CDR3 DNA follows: TGTGCCAGCAGTTTTAGGGTGGGAGTGCAACCCCTCCACTTT.

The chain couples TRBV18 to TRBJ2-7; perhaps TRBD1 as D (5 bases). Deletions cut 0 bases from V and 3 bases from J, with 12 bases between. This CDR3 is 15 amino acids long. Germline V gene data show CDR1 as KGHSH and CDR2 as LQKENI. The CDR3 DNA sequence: TGTGCCAGCTCACCACCCCAGGGTTATAACTACGAGCAGTACTTC. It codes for CASSPPQGYNYEQYF.

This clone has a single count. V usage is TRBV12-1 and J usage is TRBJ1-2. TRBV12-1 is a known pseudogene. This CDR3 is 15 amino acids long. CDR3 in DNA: TGTGCCAGCAGCTTTCGTACCGCCGGGTACTATGGCTACACCTTC. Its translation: CASSFRTAGYYGYTF.

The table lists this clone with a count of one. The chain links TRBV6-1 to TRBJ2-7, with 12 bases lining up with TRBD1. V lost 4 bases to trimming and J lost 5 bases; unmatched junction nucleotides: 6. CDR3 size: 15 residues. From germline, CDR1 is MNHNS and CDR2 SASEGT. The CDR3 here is CASSVPGQGAHEQYF. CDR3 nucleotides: TGTGCCAGCAGTGTCCCGGGACAGGGGGCCCACGAGCAGTACTTC.

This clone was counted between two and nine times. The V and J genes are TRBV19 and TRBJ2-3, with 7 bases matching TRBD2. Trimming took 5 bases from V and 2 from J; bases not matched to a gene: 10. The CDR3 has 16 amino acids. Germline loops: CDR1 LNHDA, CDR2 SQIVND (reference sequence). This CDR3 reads CASSPTPAGFTDTQYF. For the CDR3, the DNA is TGTGCCAGTAGTCCGACCCCAGCGGGATTCACAGATACGCAGTATTTT.

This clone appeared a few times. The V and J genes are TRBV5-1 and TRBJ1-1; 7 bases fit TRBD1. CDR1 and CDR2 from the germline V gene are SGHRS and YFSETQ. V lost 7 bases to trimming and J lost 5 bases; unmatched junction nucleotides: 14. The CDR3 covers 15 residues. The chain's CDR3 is CASQTIGGLRTEAFF. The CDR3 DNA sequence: TGCGCCAGCCAAACGATAGGGGGCCTGAGGACTGAAGCTTTCTTT.

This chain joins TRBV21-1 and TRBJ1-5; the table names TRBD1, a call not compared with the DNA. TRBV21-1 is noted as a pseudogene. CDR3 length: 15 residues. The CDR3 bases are TGTGCCAGCGGGAAAACAGGGTTGGGCAATCAGCCCCAGCATTTT. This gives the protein CASGKTGLGNQPQHF.

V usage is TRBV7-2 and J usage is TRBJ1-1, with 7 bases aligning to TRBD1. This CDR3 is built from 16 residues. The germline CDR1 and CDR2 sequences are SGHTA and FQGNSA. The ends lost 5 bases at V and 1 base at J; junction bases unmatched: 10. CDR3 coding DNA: TGTGCCAGCAGCCCCCGACAGGGATTGGCGAACACTGAAGCTTTCTTT. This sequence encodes CASSPRQGLANTEAFF.

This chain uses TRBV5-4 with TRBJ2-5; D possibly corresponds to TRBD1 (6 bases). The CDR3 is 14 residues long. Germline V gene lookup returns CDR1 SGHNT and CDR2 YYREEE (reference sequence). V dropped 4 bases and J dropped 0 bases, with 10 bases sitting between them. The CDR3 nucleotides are TGTGCCAGCAGCCTAGGACAGAACCAAGAGACCCAGTACTTC. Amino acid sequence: CASSLGQNQETQYF. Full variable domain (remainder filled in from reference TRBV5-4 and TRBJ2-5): ETGVTQSPTHLIKTRGQQVTLRCSSQSGHNTVSWYQQALGQGPQFIFQYYREEENGRGNFPPRFSGLQFPNYSSELNVNALELDDSALYLCASSLGQNQETQYFGPGTRLLVL.

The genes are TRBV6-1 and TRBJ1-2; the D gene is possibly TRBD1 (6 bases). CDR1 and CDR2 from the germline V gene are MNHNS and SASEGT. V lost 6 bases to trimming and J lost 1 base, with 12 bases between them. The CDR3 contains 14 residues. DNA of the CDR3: TGTGCCAGCAGCCCACAGGGCTTTAACTATGGCTACACCTTC. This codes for CASSPQGFNYGYTF.

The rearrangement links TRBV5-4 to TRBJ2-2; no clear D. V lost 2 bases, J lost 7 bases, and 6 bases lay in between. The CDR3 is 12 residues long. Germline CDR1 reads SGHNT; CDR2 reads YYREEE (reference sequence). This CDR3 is CASSFSRGELFF. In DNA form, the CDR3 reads TGTGCCAGCAGCTTTTCGCGCGGGGAGCTGTTTTTT.